This T cell receptor (beta chain) was retrieved from a study of cytomegalovirus exposure and HLA in healthy donors. About the study: Later analysis reported that the 130 or so validation repertoires shared the platform of the approximately 690 first-cohort repertoires. Findings and limits, study-wide: A later analysis found first-cohort TCR clusters tended to co-occur in the approximately 110 validation repertoires. The study flagged about 150 TCR beta chains as cytomegalovirus-associated.

Comments on this clone: The target antigen is unknown.

Clones were sequenced by immunoSEQ multiplex PCR, and TCRdb holds only the in-frame ones, with some missing. The sample holds tens of thousands of clones, 94% seen once. The J segment lost 2 bases and the V segment lost 8 bases, leaving 9 bases of the junction unmatched. CDR3 length: 15 residues. Germline-derived CDR1 and CDR2 are LNHNV and YYDKDF (reference sequence). The sequenced material came from PBMCs. This clonotype was obtained from a woman between 18 and 29 years old in good health and CMV-seropositive. The rearrangement uses TRBV15 and TRBJ2-5; TRBD2 aligns across 9 bases. CDR3 region: CATAGPAGGQETQYF. As DNA, the CDR3 is TGTGCCACCGCGGGGCCAGCGGGGGGTCAAGAGACCCAGTACTTC. Variable domain in full (rest from reference TRBV15 and TRBJ2-5): DAMVIQNPRYQVTQFGKPVTLSCSQTLNHNVMYWYQQKSSQAPKLLFHYYDKDFNNEADTPDNFQSRRPNTSFCFLDIRSPGLGDTAMYLCATAGPAGGQETQYFGPGTRLLVL.